The 26 T cell receptor beta chains reported below all come from one sample, sequenced in a study of cytomegalovirus exposure and HLA in healthy donors. Sequenced by immunoSEQ multiplex PCR; TCRdb stores in-frame clones only, minus some. In the table there are about 350,000 clones, around 87% of which are singletons. Sample: PBMCs. These receptors originate from a woman between 25 and 40 years old in good health and CMV-seropositive.

J is TRBJ1-1 and V is TRBV9, with TRBD1 matching over 10 bases. V lost 3 bases, J lost 11 bases, and 4 bases stayed unmatched. The CDR3 is 12 residues long. The germline gives CDR1 SGDLS, CDR2 YYNGEE. The CDR3 spells CASSERQGAAFF. The CDR3 DNA reads TGTGCCAGCAGCGAGCGACAGGGGGCTGCTTTCTTT.

There are a few counts of this clone. The gene calls are TRBV18 and TRBJ2-7; D ambiguous. Per germline, CDR1 KGHSH and CDR2 LQKENI. This CDR3 region has 14 residues. Trimming stripped 6 bases from V and 0 bases from J, with 12 bases between. In DNA, the CDR3 is TGTGCCAGCTCTCCAGGCTTAAACTCCTACGAGCAGTACTTC. Translating gives CASSPGLNSYEQYF.

This clone appeared once. The gene calls are TRBV7-9 and TRBJ1-1, with 9 bases identical to TRBD1. V was clipped by 5 bases and J by 6 bases; unmatched bases: 7. The CDR3 has 14 amino acids. Looked up from germline, CDR1 is SEHNR and CDR2 is FQNEAQ (reference sequence). The CDR3 sequence is CASSLGQGYAEAFF. The CDR3 DNA is TGTGCCAGCAGCCTCGGACAGGGGTACGCTGAAGCTTTCTTT.

This clone is a singleton in its sample. The J gene is TRBJ2-7, the V gene TRBV11-1; 9 bases are a match to TRBD1. The V segment lost 6 bases and the J segment 5 bases; nucleotides outside the gene matches: 5. Germline CDR1 reads SGHAT; CDR2 reads FQDESV (reference sequence). This CDR3 comprises 13 residues. The chain's CDR3 is CASRPGQGNEQYF. The DNA of the CDR3 is TGTGCCAGCAGACCGGGACAGGGTAACGAGCAGTACTTC.

CDR3 bases: TGTGCCAGCACCCTCCCCTCAACCGGGGAGCTGTTTTTT. It yields the protein CASTLPSTGELFF. The V call is TRBV28, the J call TRBJ2-2, with D unresolved. With 7 bases removed from V and 5 bases from J, the gap between germline ends came to 11 bases. CDR3 length: 13 amino acids. Germline assignment: CDR1 MDHEN and CDR2 SYDVKM.

The chain couples TRBV2 to TRBJ2-2, with TRBD2 matching over 9 bases. Trimming removed 2 bases from V and 6 bases from J; junction bases left unmatched: 10. Germline CDR1 SNHLY, CDR2 FYNNEI. The CDR3 has 17 residues. CDR3 sequence reads: CASSEPPGTSSPGELFF. The CDR3 DNA is TGTGCCAGCAGTGAACCCCCCGGGACTAGCAGTCCCGGGGAGCTGTTTTTT. Full variable domain (remainder filled in from reference TRBV2 and TRBJ2-2): EPEVTQTPSHQVTQMGQEVILRCVPISNHLYFYWYRQILGQKVEFLVSFYNNEISEKSEIFDDQFSVERPDGSNFTLKIRSTKLEDSAMYFCASSEPPGTSSPGELFFGEGSRLTVL.

The chain carries TRBV5-1 and TRBJ2-2, with TRBD2 identical over 12 bases. V trimming: 1 base; J trimming: 0 bases; junction bases outside the gene matches: 4. Germline V gives CDR1 SGHRS, CDR2 YFSETQ. CDR3 length: 18 amino acids. CDR3 residues: CASSLRLAGGPNTGELFF. The CDR3 nucleotides read TGCGCCAGCAGCTTGCGTCTAGCGGGGGGGCCGAACACCGGGGAGCTGTTTTTT. Full variable domain (remainder filled in from reference TRBV5-1 and TRBJ2-2): KAGVTQTPRYLIKTRGQQVTLSCSPISGHRSVSWYQQTPGQGLQFLFEYFSETQRNKGNFPGRFSGRQFSNSRSEMNVSTLELGDSALYLCASSLRLAGGPNTGELFFGEGSRLTVL.

The chain couples TRBV28 to TRBJ1-5, with D perhaps matching TRBD1 (5 bases). The length of the CDR3 is 16 residues. V was trimmed by 2 bases and J by 7 bases, leaving 18 bases between them. Germline V gene lookup returns CDR1 MDHEN and CDR2 SYDVKM. The CDR3 bases are TGTGCCAGCAGTTTAACCTCGCCGGGGGTGGGACAGCCCCAGCATTTT. It specifies CASSLTSPGVGQPQHF.

The chain recombines TRBV7-9 with TRBJ2-3, with TRBD2 matching 8 bases. The CDR3 spans 14 residues. Germline V gene data show CDR1 as SEHNR and CDR2 as FQNEAQ (reference sequence). After removal of 1 base from V and 5 bases from J, the junction contained 2 bases not matched to a gene. The CDR3 DNA sequence: TGTGCCAGCAGCTTAGGGGGACTAGGAGATACGCAGTATTTT. Protein product: CASSLGGLGDTQYF.

In this sample, this clone turned up once. This chain uses TRBV7-8 with TRBJ2-5; maybe TRBD1 (6 bases). The length of the CDR3 is 16 residues. CDR1 is SGHVS, CDR2 FQNEAQ, per germline. V was pared by 6 bases and J by 5 bases, with 22 bases between. In DNA, the CDR3 is TGTGCCAGCAGGGCAAACAGGGTCGGCGCCAGGGAGACCCAGTACTTC. Protein: CASRANRVGARETQYF.

The CDR3 sequence is CASSGATSGVTETQYF. In nucleotides, the CDR3 is TGTGCCAGCAGCGGGGCGACTAGCGGGGTAACAGAGACCCAGTACTTC. The genes are TRBV5-6 and TRBJ2-5; 11 nucleotides agree with TRBD2. The CDR3 is 16 amino acids. CDR1 and CDR2 (germline): SGHDT, YYEEEE. With 4 bases clipped from V and 4 bases from J, the junction kept 9 bases outside the gene matches.

V is TRBV9 and J is TRBJ2-7, with D maybe TRBD2 (6 bases). The germline CDR1 and CDR2 sequences are SGDLS and YYNGEE. The CDR3 is 13 residues long. The V gene lost 3 bases and the J gene lost 1 base, with 8 bases spanning the gap. CDR3 loop: CASSGGTSYEQYF. The CDR3 region has the DNA TGTGCCAGCAGCGGGGGGACTTCCTACGAGCAGTACTTC.

This chain uses TRBV9 with TRBJ2-2, with 7 bases lining up with TRBD2. The CDR3 is made up of 16 amino acids. Per germline, CDR1 SGDLS and CDR2 YYNGEE. The V and J ends lost 3 bases and 2 bases, in that order; junction bases with no gene match: 7. This CDR3 reads CASSDPLAANTGELFF. The CDR3 DNA sequence: TGTGCCAGCAGCGATCCTCTAGCGGCAAACACCGGGGAGCTGTTTTTT.

This clone occurred a few times. This chain joins TRBV10-3 and TRBJ1-2, with D perhaps TRBD1 (5 bases). Germline V gene sequence: CDR1 ENHRY, CDR2 SYGVKD. The CDR3 is 13 amino acids. V lost 3 bases and J lost 5, with 10 bases in between. CDR3 bases: TGTGCCATCAGTGAACAGGCCGAGTATGGCTACACCTTC. This codes for CAISEQAEYGYTF.

The chain joins TRBV19 to TRBJ2-3, with D possibly TRBD1 on 6 matching bases. The CDR3 is made up of 15 amino acids. Trimming pared 7 bases from V and 1 base from J, leaving 15 bases between. Germline CDR1 reads LNHDA; CDR2 reads SQIVND (reference sequence). DNA for the CDR3: TGTGCCAGTACCCTGACAGGCGTTGGCACAGATACGCAGTATTTT. It specifies CASTLTGVGTDTQYF.

V and J are TRBV18 and TRBJ1-1, with D possibly matching TRBD1 (5 bases). CDR1 is KGHSH, CDR2 LQKENI, per germline. The CDR3 has 17 residues. V lost 3 bases, J lost 0 bases, and 17 bases lay in between. CDR3 sequence (DNA): TGTGCCAGCTCACCCACCTCGGGGGAACCAATGAACACTGAAGCTTTCTTT. It yields the protein CASSPTSGEPMNTEAFF.

The genes are TRBV27 and TRBJ2-7; no firm D call. Germline lookup yields CDR1 MNHEY and CDR2 SMNVEV (reference sequence). CDR3 length: 18 residues. Trimming took off 4 bases at V and 0 bases at J, with 22 bases between the two ends. In nucleotides, the CDR3 is TGTGCCAGCAGTTCTACAAGCGTTCGGTCCGGAAGCTCCTACGAGCAGTACTTC. The encoded protein is CASSSTSVRSGSSYEQYF.

V is TRBV30 and J is TRBJ2-1; no clear D. The ends were cut back, 3 bases at V and 9 bases at J, with 9 bases in the middle. Germline CDR1 reads GTSNPN; CDR2 reads SVGIG (reference sequence). The CDR3 is 11 residues long. CDR3 DNA sequence: TGTGCCTGGAGAATCGACTTTGAGCAGTTCTTC. Its translation is CAWRIDFEQFF.

This clone was counted only a few times. The V call is TRBV5-6, the J call TRBJ2-7, with D possibly being TRBD1 (6 bases). Germline V gives CDR1 SGHDT, CDR2 YYEEEE. Trimming removed 2 bases from V and 2 bases from J, with 11 bases in between. The length of the CDR3 is 14 residues. The CDR3 DNA reads as TGTGCCAGCAGCTTCGGGACATCCCCCTACGAGCAGTACTTC. Amino acid sequence: CASSFGTSPYEQYF.

V is TRBV2 and J is TRBJ2-7, with a weak D call TRBD1 (5 bases). Germline-derived CDR1 and CDR2 are SNHLY and FYNNEI. Trimming took off 7 bases at V and 5 bases at J, with 15 bases between the two ends. This CDR3 has 13 amino acids. Here the CDR3 DNA reads TGTGCCAGCAAAGGGGTCGTTCAAGACGAGCAGTACTTC. The encoded protein is CASKGVVQDEQYF.

J is TRBJ2-3 and V is TRBV16; 11 nucleotides align to TRBD2. There are 16 residues in the CDR3. The germline V gene encodes CDR1 KGHSY and CDR2 FQNENV. The junction had 11 bases not matched to a gene; V was cut back by 2 bases and J by 10 bases. The CDR3 nucleotides read TGTGCCAGCAGCCAACCTCTAGCGGGGGGCCACCATCCGCAGTATTTT. Translating it yields CASSQPLAGGHHPQYF.

The chain combines TRBV5-3 with TRBJ2-1; D is ambiguous. TRBV5-3 counts as an open reading frame of uncertain function. The CDR3 runs to 12 residues. With 4 bases removed from V and 4 bases from J, the gap between germline ends came to 6 bases. The CDR3 reads CARSPAYNEQFF. CDR3 sequence (DNA): TGTGCCAGAAGCCCCGCATACAATGAGCAGTTCTTC.

The chain couples TRBV28 to TRBJ2-7, with D maybe TRBD2 (6 bases). Trimming shortened V by 8 bases and J by 9 bases, and 14 bases separated the two germline ends. The germline gives CDR1 MDHEN, CDR2 SYDVKM. CDR3 length equals 11 residues. The chain's CDR3 is CASPGVRGQYF. The CDR3 DNA reads TGTGCCAGCCCGGGGGTACGAGGGCAGTACTTC. Full variable domain (missing parts from reference TRBV28 and TRBJ2-7): DVKVTQSSRYLVKRTGEKVFLECVQDMDHENMFWYRQDPGLGLRLIYFSYDVKMKEKGDIPEGYSVSREKKERFSLILESASTNQTSMYLCASPGVRGQYFGPGTRLTVT.

V usage is TRBV5-8 and J usage is TRBJ1-5; weak D call: TRBD1 (6 bases). Germline V gene data show CDR1 as SGHTS and CDR2 as YDEGEE. The germline V and J ends were trimmed by 4 bases and 1 base, with 12 bases remaining between them. This CDR3 has 15 residues. The CDR3 loop is CASSPGTSSNQPQHF. Here the CDR3 DNA reads TGTGCCAGCAGCCCCGGGACATCGAGCAATCAGCCCCAGCATTTT.

The rearrangement links TRBV7-9 to TRBJ1-1; 9 bases line up with TRBD1. The length of the CDR3 is 17 residues. The junction had 8 bases not matched to a gene; V was cut back by 2 bases and J by 1 base. Germline V gene lookup returns CDR1 SEHNR and CDR2 FQNEAQ (reference sequence). The CDR3: CASSLPGRDRANTEAFF. In DNA form, the CDR3 reads TGTGCCAGCAGCTTACCCGGTAGGGACAGGGCGAACACTGAAGCTTTCTTT.

This chain joins TRBV9 and TRBJ2-2; D is unresolved. Germline-derived CDR1 and CDR2 are SGDLS and YYNGEE. This CDR3 spans 14 amino acids. V shed 3 bases and J shed 5 bases, with 11 bases lying between them. The CDR3 here is CASSAQATTGELFF. The CDR3 nucleotides read TGTGCCAGCAGCGCGCAAGCCACAACCGGGGAGCTGTTTTTT.